This passage covers 18 T cell receptor beta chains from one sample sequenced in a study of cytomegalovirus exposure and HLA in healthy donors. PCR amplification relied on 60 Vbeta primers (plus 13 Jbeta primers). Repertoires were generated with immunoSEQ multiplex PCR, while TCRdb's copy carries only in-frame clones and drops some. Found here are under 200,000 clones, 65% to 80% of them singletons; the top ten hold 3.5% to 5%. Sample: PBMCs. The receptors derive from a woman in her twenties or thirties in good health and CMV-seropositive.

The rearrangement uses TRBV4-2 and TRBJ2-1; TRBD2 agrees at 11 bases. The CDR3 loop spans 16 amino acids. Germline trimming cut 4 bases from V and 7 bases from J; bases unmatched to any gene: 9. Germline V CDR1 and CDR2: LGHNA, YNFKEQ. The CDR3 sequence is CASSRRSGGAENEQFF. In DNA, the CDR3 is TGTGCCAGCAGCCGTCGTAGCGGGGGGGCCGAGAATGAGCAGTTCTTC.

The J gene is TRBJ2-1, the V gene TRBV4-3; D possibly corresponds to TRBD1 (5 bases). The CDR3 loop spans 17 amino acids. CDR1 is LGHNA, CDR2 YSLEER, per germline. The V and J ends lost 2 bases and 0 bases respectively, with 14 bases between them. CDR3 in amino acids: CASSQSTVRGSYNEQFF. In DNA, the CDR3 is TGCGCCAGCAGCCAATCGACAGTCCGCGGCTCCTACAATGAGCAGTTCTTC.

The table lists this clone with a few counts. V usage is TRBV2 and J usage is TRBJ1-4, with TRBD1 matching 7 bases. The V gene end was trimmed by 4 bases and the J gene end by 3 bases; junction bases not matched to a gene: 5. Germline lookup yields CDR1 SNHLY and CDR2 FYNNEI. The CDR3 has 15 residues. The CDR3 DNA sequence: TGTGCCAGCAGTGGACAGGGTGGACCTAATGAAAAACTGTTTTTT. Translating gives CASSGQGGPNEKLFF.

CDR3 sequence reads: CAWSGGGLQPQHF. CDR3 nucleotides: TGTGCCTGGAGCGGCGGGGGGCTTCAGCCCCAGCATTTT. The J gene is TRBJ1-5, the V gene TRBV30; a possible D gene is TRBD1 (6 bases). The germline V and J ends were trimmed by 3 bases and 6 bases, with 12 bases remaining between them. This CDR3 has 13 amino acids. CDR1 is GTSNPN, CDR2 SVGIG, per germline (reference sequence).

V gene TRBV27 combines with J gene TRBJ2-1, with 8 nucleotides matching TRBD2. V trimming: 3 bases; J trimming: 10 bases; junction bases outside the gene matches: 14. The length of the CDR3 is 16 residues. Germline values: CDR1 MNHEY, CDR2 SMNVEV (reference sequence). The CDR3 loop is CASSFGLAELNREQFF. CDR3 nucleotides: TGTGCCAGCAGTTTTGGACTAGCTGAACTTAACAGGGAGCAGTTCTTC.

This clone was seen just once. V is TRBV7-8 and J is TRBJ2-3; D is undetermined. This CDR3 contains 14 residues. With 3 bases removed from V and 1 base from J, the gap between germline ends came to 8 bases. Germline V gene sequence: CDR1 SGHVS, CDR2 FQNEAQ. The CDR3 bases are TGTGCCAGCAGCTTCTGGCAGGGCACAGATACGCAGTATTTT. Amino acids: CASSFWQGTDTQYF.

V is TRBV7-9 and J is TRBJ1-2; a weak D match, TRBD1 (6 bases). The V gene lost 5 bases and the J gene lost 11 bases, with 21 bases spanning the gap. Germline V CDR1 and CDR2: SEHNR, FQNEAQ (reference sequence). This CDR3 is 14 amino acids long. The CDR3 sequence is CASSRERGAGSYTF. The CDR3 DNA is TGTGCCAGCAGCCGAGAGCGGGGGGCAGGCTCATACACCTTC.

The chain carries TRBV19 and TRBJ2-2; D is possibly TRBD1 (5 bases). The germline CDR1 and CDR2 sequences are LNHDA and SQIVND (reference sequence). There are 16 residues in the CDR3. V dropped 6 bases and J dropped 2 bases, with 16 bases sitting between them. In DNA, the CDR3 is TGTGCCAGTAGGACCCCGACAGCATTAAACACCGGGGAGCTGTTTTTT. As protein: CASRTPTALNTGELFF.

This clone appeared a single time. CDR3 sequence reads: CASSLVANTGELFF. The CDR3 DNA is TGTGCCAGCAGCTTGGTGGCCAACACCGGGGAGCTGTTTTTT. J is TRBJ2-2 and V is TRBV5-6, with unresolved D. This CDR3 is built from 14 residues. Trimming shortened V by 0 bases and J by 2 bases, and 5 bases separated the two germline ends. Germline V CDR1 and CDR2: SGHDT, YYEEEE.

The chain joins TRBV9 to TRBJ1-1, with a possible D match to TRBD1 (5 bases). V was pared by 4 bases and J by 1 base, with 14 bases between. The CDR3 consists of 15 residues. Germline V gives CDR1 SGDLS, CDR2 YYNGEE. The CDR3 region is CASSPISGGNTEAFF. Written as DNA, the CDR3 is TGTGCCAGCAGCCCCATATCGGGGGGGAACACTGAAGCTTTCTTT.

This chain's CDR3 is CASSPIGTSGNTGELFF. The CDR3 coding sequence is TGCGCCAGCAGCCCGATCGGGACTAGCGGGAACACCGGGGAGCTGTTTTTT. This rearrangement joins TRBV4-1 to TRBJ2-2, with TRBD2 identical over 11 bases. Trimming took 4 bases from V and 1 from J; bases not matched to a gene: 5. This CDR3 contains 17 residues. Germline CDR1 MGHRA, CDR2 YSYEKL.

The chain couples TRBV4-1 to TRBJ2-5; possibly TRBD2 for D (5 bases). This CDR3 contains 16 residues. V lost 5 bases and J 2 bases, leaving 18 bases between the germline ends. Looked up from germline, CDR1 is MGHRA and CDR2 is YSYEKL. Written as DNA, the CDR3 is TGCGCCAGCAGCTTGGGAGACTACCCACTTCAAGAGACCCAGTACTTC. Residues: CASSLGDYPLQETQYF.

The gene calls are TRBV11-2 and TRBJ2-7; D is uncertain. This CDR3 contains 13 residues. Germline assignment: CDR1 SGHAT and CDR2 FQNNGV. The V end lost 5 bases, the J end lost 3 bases, and 11 bases lay between the germline ends. This chain's CDR3 is CASSQVLYYEQYF. The CDR3 DNA follows: TGTGCCAGCAGCCAGGTTCTCTACTACGAGCAGTACTTC.

This clone was seen a single time. The genes are TRBV5-4 and TRBJ1-2, with 8 bases identical to TRBD1. V was pared by 3 bases and J by 5 bases, with 6 bases of the junction left unmatched. The CDR3 is 14 amino acids. Germline CDR1 is SGHNT and CDR2 is YYREEE (reference sequence). The CDR3 region has the DNA TGTGCCAGCAGCTCCGCAGGGGGCCCGTATGGCTACACCTTC. Residues: CASSSAGGPYGYTF. Looking up the rest from reference TRBV5-4 and TRBJ1-2 gives the full variable domain: ETGVTQSPTHLIKTRGQQVTLRCSSQSGHNTVSWYQQALGQGPQFIFQYYREEENGRGNFPPRFSGLQFPNYSSELNVNALELDDSALYLCASSSAGGPYGYTFGSGTRLTVV.

This clone was observed once. V and J are TRBV9 and TRBJ2-7, with 8 bases lining up with TRBD1. The CDR3 has 16 amino acids. Germline CDR1 SGDLS, CDR2 YYNGEE. V trimming: 0 bases; J trimming: 6 bases; junction bases outside the gene matches: 11. The CDR3 region has the DNA TGTGCCAGCAGCGTAGGGAAACAGGGGGAGTCTGGCGAGCAGTACTTC. It specifies CASSVGKQGESGEQYF.

This chain joins TRBV4-2 and TRBJ2-2; 8 nucleotides agree with TRBD1. The CDR3 has 17 amino acids. V trimming: 0 bases; J trimming: 4 bases; junction bases outside the gene matches: 7. Germline CDR1 and CDR2: LGHNA and YNFKEQ. The CDR3 sequence: CASSQEVQGAVTGELFF. CDR3 DNA sequence: TGTGCCAGCAGCCAAGAGGTGCAGGGGGCCGTCACCGGGGAGCTGTTTTTT.

The CDR3 sequence is CASSPDGTGRAGGYTF. The CDR3 bases are TGTGCCAGTAGCCCAGACGGGACAGGACGGGCGGGGGGCTACACCTTC. The chain combines TRBV19 with TRBJ1-2; 8 bases align to TRBD1. The germline V gene has CDR1 LNHDA and CDR2 SQIVND (reference sequence). The CDR3 contains 16 residues. V was clipped by 6 bases and J by 8 bases; unmatched bases: 17.

Of note for this clone: Compared with germline, one end of the junction differs, possibly owing to a read error. V gene TRBV18 combines with J gene TRBJ1-5; 7 bases line up with TRBD1. Germline V gives CDR1 KGHSH, CDR2 LQKENI. This CDR3 is built from 15 residues. The CDR3 DNA sequence: TGCGCCAGCTCTCCCAGGGGGGACCTCAATCAGCCCCAGCATTTT. Translated, it gives CASSPRGDLNQPQHF.